The clone carrying this T cell receptor (beta chain) was detected a few times. What it recognizes is unknown. A single record per CDR3 protein comes from TCRdb applying MiXCR to the reads. The table has about 890,000 distinct CDR3 sequences, roughly 30% seen once. The data are from a study of T cell repertoires in cytomegalovirus infection. Turning to the study itself: Shared public TCR beta signatures pointed to both CMV infection and a matching HLA type. Whole-study findings and limits: Individuals carrying CMV plus the relevant HLA were identified by cumulative frequency of public TCR beta families.

This sequence was found in a human donor in good health (CMV status not recorded). Some clones in this sample may be carry-over from other donors' samples. The sample consisted of cultured CD8+ T cells from PBMCs, taken from culture after CMV antigen stimulation.

CDR3 in amino acids: CASSYGTGGVRETQYF. The CDR3 DNA reads TGTGCCAGCAGTTACGGGACAGGGGGCGTAAGGGAGACCCAGTACTTC. This rearrangement joins TRBV6-1 to TRBJ2-5; 12 bases match TRBD1. V dropped 5 bases and J dropped 5; count of bases not matched to a gene: 9. The CDR3 has 16 amino acids. Germline V gene data show CDR1 as MNHNS and CDR2 as SASEGT.